The 18 T cell receptor beta chains listed next were all sequenced from one sample in a study of OX40 agonist ivuxolimab in advanced cancers. Sequencing used immunoSEQ multiplex PCR; TCRdb keeps in-frame clones, though not all of them. Of approximately 35,000 clones in the sample, about nine tenths were seen once. The sequenced sample was CD4+ or CD8+ T cells sorted from blood, obtained in a trial of the OX40 agonist ivuxolimab. These receptor sequences come from an adult with an advanced solid tumor such as melanoma, head and neck, liver or kidney cancer.

V and J are TRBV7-9 and TRBJ1-4; a weak D match, TRBD1 (6 bases). The CDR3 spans 18 residues. Trimming left V 1 base short and J 2 bases short, with 17 bases between. Germline V gene lookup returns CDR1 SEHNR and CDR2 FQNEAQ (reference sequence). CDR3 sequence: CASSLVLITGQTNEKLFF. The DNA of the CDR3 is TGTGCCAGCAGCTTAGTACTTATTACAGGGCAGACTAATGAAAAACTGTTTTTT.

The J gene is TRBJ2-1, the V gene TRBV25-1; D is uncertain. CDR1 and CDR2 (germline): MGHDK, SYGVNS. Trimming pared 0 bases from V and 4 bases from J, leaving 19 bases between. This CDR3 is built from 18 residues. CDR3: CASSEYGASYRGYNEQFF. The DNA of the CDR3 is TGTGCCAGCAGTGAATATGGAGCTTCGTATAGAGGTTACAATGAGCAGTTCTTC.

The gene calls are TRBV19 and TRBJ2-2, with 10 bases aligning to TRBD1. The CDR3 totals 15 residues. CDR1 is LNHDA, CDR2 SQIVND, per germline (reference sequence). Germline trimming cut 6 bases from V and 8 bases from J; bases unmatched to any gene: 9. Here the CDR3 DNA reads TGTGCCAGTAGCCGACAGGGGGCCAAATGGGGGGAGCTGTTTTTT. Amino acids: CASSRQGAKWGELFF.

The chain couples TRBV5-4 to TRBJ2-7, with TRBD1 matching 10 bases. The CDR3 loop spans 15 amino acids. The junction had 3 bases not matched to a gene; V was cut back by 1 base and J by 2 bases. CDR1 and CDR2 (germline): SGHNT, YYREEE (reference sequence). CDR3 residues: CASSLRDRGPYEQYF. The CDR3 bases are TGTGCCAGCAGCTTGCGGGACAGGGGACCCTACGAGCAGTACTTC.

V and J are TRBV5-4 and TRBJ2-5; D call uncertain. Trimming took 1 base from V and 3 from J, leaving 19 bases between them. There are 17 residues in the CDR3. Germline V gene data show CDR1 as SGHNT and CDR2 as YYREEE (reference sequence). This chain's CDR3 is CASSLKQVTDIKETQYF. The DNA for the CDR3 is TGTGCCAGCAGCTTGAAACAAGTCACTGATATAAAAGAGACCCAGTACTTC. The complete variable domain, with remaining parts taken from reference TRBV5-4 and TRBJ2-5, reads ETGVTQSPTHLIKTRGQQVTLRCSSQSGHNTVSWYQQALGQGPQFIFQYYREEENGRGNFPPRFSGLQFPNYSSELNVNALELDDSALYLCASSLKQVTDIKETQYFGPGTRLLVL.

This chain uses TRBV13 with TRBJ1-2, with D unclear. The germline V gene encodes CDR1 PRHDT and CDR2 FYEKMQ (reference sequence). The CDR3 spans 15 residues. V shed 3 bases and J shed 4 bases, with 15 bases lying between them. CDR3 sequence (DNA): TGTGCCAGCAGCTTCCCCCCTCGTACACTCTATGGCTACACCTTC. Residues: CASSFPPRTLYGYTF. Full variable domain (remainder filled in from reference TRBV13 and TRBJ1-2): AAGVIQSPRHLIKEKRETATLKCYPIPRHDTVYWYQQGPGQDPQFLISFYEKMQSDKGSIPDRFSAQQFSDYHSELNMSSLELGDSALYFCASSFPPRTLYGYTFGSGTRLTVV.

The chain joins TRBV6-6 to TRBJ1-5; D may be TRBD1 (6 bases). Germline V gene sequence: CDR1 MNHNY, CDR2 SVGAGI (reference sequence). The CDR3 loop spans 14 amino acids. Between the trimmed V and J ends, which lost 2 bases and 5 bases, there was a span of 10 bases. Written as DNA, the CDR3 is TGTGCCAGCAGTTACGCGGAGGGGGATCAGCCCCAGCATTTT. Amino acids: CASSYAEGDQPQHF.

J is TRBJ2-3 and V is TRBV9, with 10 positions matching TRBD2. The germline V gene has CDR1 SGDLS and CDR2 YYNGEE. CDR3 length: 16 residues. The J segment lost 2 bases and the V segment lost 0 bases, leaving 3 bases of the junction unmatched. DNA of the CDR3: TGTGCCAGCAGCGTAGAGGGACTAGCGTCCACAGATACGCAGTATTTT. Encoded protein: CASSVEGLASTDTQYF.

The CDR3 nucleotides are TGTGCCAGCAGCGGCCCGGGACTAGCGGGATACTACAATGAGCAGTTCTTC. This codes for CASSGPGLAGYYNEQFF. The chain links TRBV7-8 to TRBJ2-1; 13 bases are a match to TRBD2. Per germline, CDR1 SGHVS and CDR2 FQNEAQ. This CDR3 comprises 17 residues. The J segment lost 3 bases and the V segment lost 5 bases, leaving 7 bases of the junction unmatched.

The CDR3 DNA reads as TGTGCCAGCAGTTTAGATCAGGGGCTCTTCTATGGCTACACCTTC. Protein product: CASSLDQGLFYGYTF. The chain is built from TRBV27 and TRBJ1-2, with a possible D match to TRBD1 (6 bases). Trimming shortened V by 2 bases and J by 4 bases, and 14 bases separated the two germline ends. The CDR3 is 15 residues long. Germline V gene lookup returns CDR1 MNHEY and CDR2 SMNVEV (reference sequence).

The chain has TRBV5-8 and TRBJ2-7, with unresolved D. The germline CDR1 and CDR2 sequences are SGHTS and YDEGEE. The ends were cut back, 0 bases at V and 7 bases at J, with 14 bases in the middle. The CDR3 is 14 amino acids. The CDR3 sequence: CASSLDQESIEQYF. CDR3 bases: TGTGCCAGCAGCTTGGACCAGGAGAGCATAGAGCAGTACTTC.

This chain links TRBV7-7 with TRBJ2-7; 8 positions agree with TRBD2. CDR1 SSHAT and CDR2 FNYEAQ come from the germline V gene (reference sequence). V trimming: 5 bases; J trimming: 6 bases; junction bases outside the gene matches: 3. The CDR3 spans 12 residues. This CDR3 is CASSPTSGEQYF. The DNA of the CDR3 is TGTGCCAGCAGCCCTACTAGCGGCGAGCAGTACTTC.

This clone came up once. The chain joins TRBV7-9 to TRBJ2-7; D is ambiguous. The CDR3 length is 12 residues. V lost 2 bases to trimming and J lost 1 base, with 3 bases between them. The germline CDR1 and CDR2 sequences are SEHNR and FQNEAQ (reference sequence). The chain's CDR3 is CASSLQSYEQYF. As DNA, the CDR3 is TGTGCCAGCAGCTTACAGTCCTACGAGCAGTACTTC.

This chain links TRBV28 with TRBJ1-1, with 9 bases identical to TRBD1. The V gene's germline CDR1 is MDHEN and CDR2 SYDVKM. J gave up 3 bases and V 8 bases, and 4 bases lay outside the gene matches. CDR3 length: 13 residues. The CDR3 reads CASVRTGDTEAFF. The CDR3, as DNA: TGTGCCAGCGTACGGACAGGGGACACTGAAGCTTTCTTT.

The chain carries TRBV27 and TRBJ2-1, with 7 bases aligning to TRBD1. The CDR3 runs 15 residues. CDR1 MNHEY and CDR2 SMNVEV come from the germline V gene (reference sequence). Trimming cost V 4 bases and J 4 bases; bases outside gene matches: 7. The CDR3 protein is CASSSFGTAYNEQFF. The CDR3, as DNA: TGTGCCAGCAGTTCCTTCGGGACAGCTTACAATGAGCAGTTCTTC.

This sequence joins TRBV30 and TRBJ1-1, with D hard to call. CDR1 is GTSNPN and CDR2 is SVGIG in the germline V gene (reference sequence). V was cut by 0 bases and J by 1 base, with 3 bases left in between. This CDR3 contains 12 residues. The CDR3 loop is CAWSVGNTEAFF. The CDR3 DNA sequence: TGTGCCTGGAGTGTGGGGAACACTGAAGCTTTCTTT.

The chain links TRBV5-1 to TRBJ1-4; TRBD1 agrees at 7 bases. Per the germline V gene, CDR1 is SGHRS and CDR2 is YFSETQ. V was pared by 4 bases and J by 2 bases, with 20 bases of the junction left unmatched. The CDR3 covers 20 residues. The CDR3 DNA follows: TGCGCCAGCAGCACTAAGACAGGGTTCGTCTTCTCGTCGACTAATGAAAAACTGTTTTTT. Its translation is CASSTKTGFVFSSTNEKLFF.

The chain is built from TRBV28 and TRBJ2-2, with D unresolved. The CDR3 is made up of 14 amino acids. V lost 1 base and J lost 1, with 4 bases in between. Germline V gives CDR1 MDHEN, CDR2 SYDVKM. Here the CDR3 reads CASSLFKNTGELFF. The CDR3 bases are TGTGCCAGCAGTTTATTCAAGAACACCGGGGAGCTGTTTTTT.